One TCR beta chain is described in this entry. Antigen: not known. This sample is part of a study of response to subunit inactivated influenza vaccine. Findings and limits, study-wide: The authors suggested that every seasonal influenza vaccination recruits few new T cells.

From the RT-PCR reads, TCRdb called clonotypes with MiXCR, one entry per CDR3 protein. Here the sample spans about 650,000 distinct CDR3 sequences, around 16% being singletons. The germline V gene has CDR1 SQVTM and CDR2 ANQGSEA. Trimming cost V 1 base and J 4 bases; bases outside gene matches: 22. The CDR3 runs to 20 residues. The sequencing used PBMCs from blood, collected roughly 12 days after vaccination. The origin of this receptor is a man between 50 and 59 years old who received an inactivated influenza vaccine. J is TRBJ2-1 and V is TRBV29-1; TRBD1 agrees at 7 bases. The CDR3 reads CSVEAYQLGQPTTKYNEQFF. CDR3 DNA: TGCAGCGTTGAAGCGTATCAGCTGGGACAGCCGACCACGAAGTACAATGAGCAGTTCTTC.